This TCR beta chain was sequenced in a study of cytomegalovirus exposure and HLA in healthy donors. The study, taken as a whole, reports: Reportedly, cytomegalovirus status was diagnosed with high sensitivity and specificity. In a later analysis, first-cohort TCR clusters were found to tend to co-occur in the 130 or so validation repertoires.

Notes on this clone: Its specificity is not known.

This CDR3 spans 16 amino acids. Germline V gene sequence: CDR1 KGHSH, CDR2 LQKENI. V dropped 2 bases and J dropped 7 bases, with 18 bases sitting between them. Generated by immunoSEQ multiplex PCR, the TCRdb table keeps only in-frame clones and is missing some. The sample yields over 100,000 clones, 89% seen once. The sequenced sample was PBMCs. The gene calls are TRBV18 and TRBJ2-4, with a tentative D call TRBD1 (6 bases). This TCR derives from a woman between 18 and 29 years old in good health and CMV-seronegative. The CDR3 nucleotides read TGTGCCAGCTCACCAGGTAACAGGGTATGGCAGAACATTCAGTACTTC. Encoded protein: CASSPGNRVWQNIQYF.